A selection of T cell receptor beta chains follows, all from one sample in a study of identical twins. TCRdb independently ran MiXCR on the 5' RACE reads; one entry per CDR3 protein. The data show about 190,000 distinct CDR3 sequences, around a sixth seen once. The sample was also linked to a second study, of T cells expressing NK-cell markers.

Material for sequencing was CD8+ T cells sorted from blood. Receptors were obtained from a young woman in good health. Both conserved end residues are trimmed from each CDR3.

TRBV3-1 | ASSQERGDTDTQY
TRBV2 | AILTGGSDEQF
TRBV27 | ASSPPSGPSTDTQY
TRBV15 | ATSRGKTRGTTDTQY
TRBV20-1 | SARDDRTGGGFNYGYT
TRBV20-1 | SADRDRAYEQY
TRBV12-3/TRBV12-4 | ASSLTHVISTGVDQPQH
TRBV21-1 | AREGFGEQY
TRBV6-5 | ASSYSLQGKGSYGYT
TRBV5-1 | ASSLETGGRQVEQY
TRBV6-4 | ASSEGSGANVLT
TRBV6-2/TRBV6-3 | ASSPGLAGNTDTQY
TRBV4-1 | ASSQVGTSGEQY
TRBV5-6 | ASSFRQDHSYEQY
TRBV4-3 | ASSQEPGSSTDTQY
TRBV11-2 | ATRQGGNEQF
TRBV2 | ASSPLGTGGYGYT
TRBV6-2/TRBV6-3 | ASNSFNLQY
TRBV6-6 | ASSTDRDEQY
TRBV29-1 | SVSGRGLSYEQY
TRBV6-5 | ASSLRLADYEQY
TRBV9 | ASSVGQRNTGELF
TRBV11-2 | ASSLGRTGRYNEQF
TRBV7-6 | ASSFTGVGEETQY
TRBV20-1 | SAKTGIESETQY
TRBV7-9 | ASSPREHYTDTQY
TRBV20-1 | SAHSGSSYEQY
TRBV6-2/TRBV6-3 | ASNPFGGSSYNEQF
TRBV7-9 | ASSPDSSSYEQY
TRBV4-1 | ASSQDPGGLYEQY
TRBV5-6 | ASSSGTGIDTEAF
TRBV12-3/TRBV12-4 | ASSFIGDSYNEQF
TRBV9 | ASSVGRGGYEQY
TRBV5-1 | ASSLKHTFNSPLH
TRBV20-1 | SASGTSHGELF
TRBV24-1 | ATSDLRRQGARGLKNIQY